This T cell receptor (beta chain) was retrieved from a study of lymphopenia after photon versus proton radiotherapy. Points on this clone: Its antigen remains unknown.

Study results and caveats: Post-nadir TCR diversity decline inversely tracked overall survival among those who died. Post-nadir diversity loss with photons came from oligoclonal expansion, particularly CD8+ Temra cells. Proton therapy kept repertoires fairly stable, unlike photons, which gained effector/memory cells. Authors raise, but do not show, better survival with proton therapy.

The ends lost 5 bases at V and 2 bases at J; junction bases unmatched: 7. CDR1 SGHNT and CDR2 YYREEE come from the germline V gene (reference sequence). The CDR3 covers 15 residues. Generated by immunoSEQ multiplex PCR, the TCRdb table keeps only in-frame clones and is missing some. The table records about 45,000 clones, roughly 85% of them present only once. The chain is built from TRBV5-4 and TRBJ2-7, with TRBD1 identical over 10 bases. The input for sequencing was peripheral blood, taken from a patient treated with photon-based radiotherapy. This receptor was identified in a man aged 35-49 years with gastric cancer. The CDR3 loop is CASSPKGQGPYEQYF. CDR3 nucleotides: TGTGCCAGCAGTCCCAAGGGACAGGGGCCCTACGAGCAGTACTTC.